This TCR beta chain is from a study of T cells in Graves' hyperthyroidism and ophthalmopathy. The CDR3 contains 14 residues. Trimming removed 2 bases at V and 2 bases at J, with 11 bases between. CDR1 is SGHDT and CDR2 is YYEEEE in the germline V gene. Turning to this clonotype: Its antigen remains unidentified.

Hyperthyroidism patients were newly diagnosed, had disease duration under 2 months, and were aged 18 to 65 years. Patients were excluded for uncontrolled infection, other autoimmune disease, pregnancy or lactation. Regarding the study as a whole: Researchers report that a 13 V-J model separated ophthalmopathy from stable hyperthyroidism.

TCR beta CDR3 sequences were amplified from RNA transcripts. HTBI primers were the set used in a first-round RT-PCR of the TCR CDR3. MiXCR, run by TCRdb on the multiplex PCR reads, gives a single entry per CDR3 protein. The sample has a few hundred thousand distinct CDR3 sequences, more than 15% seen once. The TCR was taken from a woman under 30 with Graves' hyperthyroidism that later progressed to Graves' ophthalmopathy. The chain combines TRBV5-6 with TRBJ2-7, with D tentatively TRBD1 (5 bases). Sequencing input: blood. DNA of the CDR3: TGTGCCAGCAGCTTCTCAGGGCACCCCTACGAGCAGTACTTC. Protein: CASSFSGHPYEQYF.